This TCR beta chain was obtained from a study of identical twins. Germline V lookup: CDR1 MGHRA, CDR2 YSYEKL. V shed 1 base, J shed 5 bases, and the junction held 10 bases outside the gene matches. The CDR3 has 17 residues. The sample holds a few counts of this clonotype. TCRdb re-called the 5' RACE reads through MiXCR, storing one row per CDR3 protein. The table has 690,000 or so distinct CDR3 sequences, approximately 9% seen once. These data were also filed under a second study, of yellow fever vaccine responses in identical twins.

The sequenced material came from PBMCs. The TCR comes from a woman between 18 and 29 years old in good health. V and J are TRBV4-1 and TRBJ2-5, with 10 bases lining up with TRBD2. The CDR3 sequence: CASSQVLAGVPRETQYF. In nucleotides, the CDR3 is TGCGCCAGCAGCCAAGTTCTAGCGGGAGTGCCTCGGGAGACCCAGTACTTC.